This TCR beta chain was identified in a study of T cell responses to AZD1222 COVID-19 vaccine. The CDR3 is 16 amino acids. With 2 bases removed from V and 0 bases from J, the gap between germline ends came to 11 bases. Germline assignment: CDR1 MGHRA and CDR2 YSYEKL. Using immunoSEQ multiplex PCR, the repertoire was profiled, and TCRdb retains in-frame clones only, with some absent. The sample consists of approximately 140,000 clones, 89% of them appearing once. Study observations and caveats: Elevations in Spike-specific TCR breadth and depth followed administration of two AZD1222 doses. In all cases, repertoires were sampled only after the peak T cell response. Recipients of AZD1222 seropositive at baseline numbered only 5 to 7. Most donors were white British, females outnumbered males, and clonal diversity was possibly underestimated.

With regard to this clone: The antigen remains undetermined.

V and J are TRBV4-1 and TRBJ2-1, with D possibly matching TRBD2 (6 bases). The TCR originated in an adult in good health. Sample: peripheral blood, taken on day 0 of AZD1222 vaccination. CDR3 loop: CASSQLAGNSYNEQFF. DNA of the CDR3: TGCGCCAGCAGCCAATTGGCGGGGAACTCCTACAATGAGCAGTTCTTC.